Listed below are T cell receptor beta chains from one sample, sequenced in a study of post-analysis software for immune sequencing data. MiXCR was run by TCRdb on the PCR reads, yielding one entry per CDR3 protein. The table shows 550,000 to 700,000 distinct CDR3 sequences, with 40% to 50% occurring only once. The sequencing input was blood. The origin of the receptors is a girl between 10 and 17 years old with multiple sclerosis. Each CDR3 is given without its conserved first and last residue.

TRBV12-3/TRBV12-4	TRBJ2-1	ASSFELAGAREQF
TRBV29-1	TRBJ2-7	SVEGASGRSYYEQY
TRBV10-3	TRBJ1-1	AISEKNRVNTEAF
TRBV5-1	TRBJ2-1	ASSLLPAGGGSSYNEQF
TRBV7-8	TRBJ1-6	ASSLYVKGPYNSPLH
TRBV5-5	TRBJ2-3	ASSLKGAGLADTQY
TRBV9	TRBJ1-6	ASSVVPQGNSPLH
TRBV4-2	TRBJ1-4	ASSQGGARGEKLF
TRBV6-5	TRBJ2-1	ASSAQDTNYNEQF
TRBV5-1	TRBJ1-1	ASSLLATNTEAF
TRBV4-1	TRBJ2-1	ASSHLIRDVEQF
TRBV20-1	TRBJ2-1	SAPQTSGRTSYNEQF
TRBV5-1	TRBJ2-1	ASSWGDRVSYNEQF